What follows are 14 T cell receptor beta chains derived from one specimen sequenced in a study of PD-L1 blockade in urothelial cancer. Time point reported: pretreatment peripheral blood. Assay: immunoSEQ multiplex PCR; the TCRdb copy retains only in-frame clones and omits some. The sample has about 51,000 clones, 86% seen once. The sequences come from PBMCs, collected around atezolizumab (anti-PD-L1) treatment. All receptors come from a man in his fifties or sixties with urothelial cancer.

V is TRBV4-1 and J is TRBJ2-5, with a weak D call TRBD1 (6 bases). Germline V gene lookup returns CDR1 MGHRA and CDR2 YSYEKL. With 0 bases removed from V and 4 bases from J, the gap between germline ends came to 12 bases. This CDR3 is built from 15 residues. CDR3 bases: TGCGCCAGCAGCCAAGATGATGGGGGCATAGAGACCCAGTACTTC. This gives the protein CASSQDDGGIETQYF.

V gene TRBV19 combines with J gene TRBJ1-3; no definite D call. Germline V CDR1 and CDR2: LNHDA, SQIVND (reference sequence). The V and J ends lost 4 bases and 4 bases respectively, with 11 bases between them. There are 14 residues in the CDR3. The CDR3 DNA is TGTGCCAGTAGTAGCTATACCAAAGGAAACACCATATATTTT. Translation: CASSSYTKGNTIYF. Based on the CDR3 plus reference TRBV19 and TRBJ1-3, the full variable domain is DGGITQSPKYLFRKEGQNVTLSCEQNLNHDAMYWYRQDPGQGLRLIYYSQIVNDFQKGDIAEGYSVSREKKESFPLTVTSAQKNPTAFYLCASSSYTKGNTIYFGEGSWLTVV.

The chain carries TRBV11-2 and TRBJ2-1, with 7 bases fitting TRBD1. Germline CDR1 and CDR2: SGHAT and FQNNGV. The CDR3 runs 16 residues. J lost 6 bases, V lost 5 bases, and 13 bases had no gene match. The CDR3 DNA is TGTGCCAGCAGCCCCCTACAGGGGTCCTCCGGCAATGAGCAGTTCTTC. Translation: CASSPLQGSSGNEQFF. The whole variable domain, filled in from reference TRBV11-2 and TRBJ2-1, reads EAGVAQSPRYKIIEKRQSVAFWCNPISGHATLYWYQQILGQGPKLLIQFQNNGVVDDSQLPKDRFSAERLKGVDSTLKIQPAKLEDSAVYLCASSPLQGSSGNEQFFGPGTRLTVL.

The genes are TRBV29-1 and TRBJ1-1; 7 nucleotides line up with TRBD1. The CDR3 consists of 10 residues. After removal of 7 bases from V and 6 bases from J, the junction contained 2 bases not matched to a gene. Germline CDR1 is SQVTM and CDR2 is ANQGSEA. DNA for the CDR3: TGCAGCGCCGGGACAGCTGAAGCTTTCTTT. This sequence encodes CSAGTAEAFF.

The chain employs TRBV2 and TRBJ1-6; 8 nucleotides align to TRBD1. The trim removed 9 bases at V and 6 bases at J, leaving 7 bases unmatched. CDR3 length: 14 amino acids. The germline CDR1 and CDR2 sequences are SNHLY and FYNNEI. Written as DNA, the CDR3 is TGTGCCAGGGGACAGGAGCAACTTAATTCACCCCTCCACTTT. It encodes CARGQEQLNSPLHF.

The chain couples TRBV29-1 to TRBJ1-3, with D unclear. The CDR3 runs 15 residues. Germline CDR1 is SQVTM and CDR2 is ANQGSEA. Between the trimmed V and J ends, which lost 0 bases and 0 bases, there was a span of 9 bases. CDR3 sequence: CSVEDRSYSGNTIYF. The CDR3, as DNA: TGCAGCGTTGAAGATCGAAGCTACTCTGGAAACACCATATATTTT.

The V call is TRBV5-1, the J call TRBJ2-7; the D is unclear. This CDR3 is 13 amino acids long. Germline V gene sequence: CDR1 SGHRS, CDR2 YFSETQ. The germline V and J ends were trimmed by 0 bases and 3 bases, with 7 bases remaining between them. CDR3 amino acids: CASSLEQFYEQYF. CDR3 sequence (DNA): TGCGCCAGCAGCTTGGAACAGTTCTACGAGCAGTACTTC.

The chain carries TRBV2 and TRBJ2-7; 10 bases fit TRBD1. The CDR3 consists of 14 residues. CDR1 is SNHLY, CDR2 FYNNEI, per germline. V dropped 6 bases and J dropped 7; count of bases not matched to a gene: 9. CDR3 in DNA: TGTGCCAGCAGGCGACAGGGGGCGTCGCCTGAGCAGTACTTC. It yields the protein CASRRQGASPEQYF.

The J gene is TRBJ2-7, the V gene TRBV2; a weak D match, TRBD1 (6 bases). The CDR3 extends over 13 amino acids. The V end lost 7 bases, the J end lost 1 base, and 11 bases lay between the germline ends. The V gene's germline CDR1 is SNHLY and CDR2 FYNNEI. The CDR3 is CASIFTGSYEQYF. CDR3 nucleotides: TGTGCCAGCATTTTCACAGGGTCCTACGAGCAGTACTTC. The whole variable domain, filled in from reference TRBV2 and TRBJ2-7, reads EPEVTQTPSHQVTQMGQEVILRCVPISNHLYFYWYRQILGQKVEFLVSFYNNEISEKSEIFDDQFSVERPDGSNFTLKIRSTKLEDSAMYFCASIFTGSYEQYFGPGTRLTVT.

The CDR3 protein is CASSYHRLGRTNYEQYF. CDR3 sequence (DNA): TGCGCCAGCAGCTACCACCGGCTGGGACGGACTAACTACGAGCAGTACTTC. The V call is TRBV5-1, the J call TRBJ2-7; maybe TRBD2 (6 bases). This CDR3 region has 17 residues. The V gene's germline CDR1 is SGHRS and CDR2 YFSETQ. Trimming shortened V by 3 bases and J by 3 bases, and 22 bases separated the two germline ends.

The gene calls are TRBV5-4 and TRBJ2-3, with TRBD2 matching 9 bases. V trimming: 0 bases; J trimming: 2 bases; junction bases outside the gene matches: 10. This CDR3 comprises 18 residues. CDR1 and CDR2 (germline): SGHNT, YYREEE (reference sequence). This chain's CDR3 is CASSLAGLAGAATDTQYF. The CDR3 coding sequence is TGTGCCAGCAGCTTGGCCGGATTAGCGGGGGCAGCCACAGATACGCAGTATTTT.

This clone was found once. J is TRBJ2-2 and V is TRBV5-6; 13 bases align to TRBD2. Trimming at V came to 4 bases and at J to 5 bases, leaving 14 bases not matched to a gene. The CDR3 is 19 amino acids. The germline V gene encodes CDR1 SGHDT and CDR2 YYEEEE. The CDR3 sequence: CASSGTSGRARRITGELFF. The CDR3 DNA reads as TGTGCCAGCAGCGGCACTAGCGGGAGGGCCAGGAGAATAACCGGGGAGCTGTTTTTT.

The gene calls are TRBV6-5 and TRBJ1-5; 7 bases line up with TRBD1. From germline, CDR1 is MNHEY and CDR2 SVGAGI. The V and J ends lost 5 bases and 7 bases, in that order; junction bases with no gene match: 8. This CDR3 comprises 14 residues. For the CDR3, the DNA is TGTGCCAGCAGTACACGACAGGGTAGGCAGCCCCAGCATTTT. As protein: CASSTRQGRQPQHF.

The table lists this clone with a few counts. The chain links TRBV2 to TRBJ1-5; D call uncertain. Per germline, CDR1 SNHLY and CDR2 FYNNEI. The length of the CDR3 is 15 residues. V lost 4 bases, J lost 2 bases, and 12 bases lay in between. DNA for the CDR3: TGTGCCAGCAGTGTCGGCGGGGAGCGCAATCAGCCCCAGCATTTT. This translates into CASSVGGERNQPQHF.